This TCR beta chain was retrieved from a study of Ad26.COV2.S vaccination and SARS-CoV-2 variants. Study-wide context: Once, or twice with 56 days between doses, Ad26.COV2.S was given intramuscularly.

Documented treatment: around 19 received Ad26.COV2.S at low or high dose, single or two shots; 5 received placebo; per-sample allocation not given. At day 63 after the first vaccine or placebo injection, samples were drawn. Repertoires were generated with immunoSEQ multiplex PCR, while TCRdb's copy carries only in-frame clones and drops some. The sample records hundreds of thousands of clones, around nine tenths being singletons. This specimen consisted of peripheral blood, obtained in a trial of Ad26.COV2.S vaccine versus placebo. The receptor comes from a person between 18 and 60 years old who received the Ad26.COV2.S COVID-19 vaccine or a placebo.

CDR3 nucleotide sequence: TGTGCCAGCAGTACCCCACTCGGGACCCAGTACTTC. Its translation is CASSTPLGTQYF. The J gene is TRBJ2-5, the V gene TRBV4-2, with D unresolved. The CDR3 spans 12 residues. The germline V gene encodes CDR1 LGHNA and CDR2 YNFKEQ. V lost 6 bases to trimming and J lost 7 bases, with 12 bases between them.